What follows are 3 T cell receptor beta chains derived from one specimen sequenced in a study of CD8 T cells in Susac syndrome. Random hexamers were used to reverse transcribe the RNA input (about 0.45 to 1 ug). In TCRdb, the immunoSEQ multiplex PCR reads were re-called with MiXCR into one record per CDR3 protein. Of some 200,000 distinct CDR3 sequences in the sample, 80% to 95% are singletons; the top ten hold around 0.13%. Sample: CD8+ T cells from PBMCs. Receptors were obtained from a human donor with multiple sclerosis.

The rearrangement joins TRBV12-5 to TRBJ2-5, with D perhaps matching TRBD1 (6 bases). Germline CDR1 is LGHNT and CDR2 is FRNRAP. Trimming stripped 0 bases from V and 4 bases from J, with 18 bases between. The CDR3 has 17 amino acids. This CDR3 reads CASGLVYGTTPSETQYF. CDR3 DNA sequence: TGTGCTAGTGGTTTGGTATATGGGACAACCCCCTCAGAGACCCAGTACTTC.

This sequence joins TRBV3-1 and TRBJ1-1, with a weak D call TRBD1 (6 bases). The CDR3 loop spans 16 amino acids. The germline V gene has CDR1 LGHDT and CDR2 YNNKEL (reference sequence). Trimming took 4 bases from V and 0 from J, leaving 15 bases between them. The CDR3 spells CASSPSWTAMNTEAFF. In DNA, the CDR3 is TGTGCCAGCAGCCCTTCCTGGACAGCAATGAACACTGAAGCTTTCTTT.

The rearrangement links TRBV6-6 to TRBJ2-5; D may correspond to TRBD1 or TRBD2 (6 bases each). Trimming left V 7 bases short and J 5 bases short, with 23 bases between. This CDR3 region has 16 residues. Germline CDR1 reads MNHNY; CDR2 reads SVGAGI (reference sequence). The CDR3 region has the DNA TGTGCCAGCACCCGCCCCCTGGGGGGCGCGGATGAGACCCAGTACTTC. This translates into CASTRPLGGADETQYF.